This record concerns one TCR beta chain sequence. The antigen this receptor binds is unknown. To determine HCMV serostatus, a commercial ELISA kit was used to detect HCMV-specific IgG in serum. Peripheral blood mononuclear cells were isolated from blood by Ficoll density gradient centrifugation. This sample was included in a study of T cells expressing NK-cell markers (dated by TCRdb to between 2020 and 2021). Background on the whole study: In sorted CD3+CD56+NKG2C+, CD3+CD56+NKG2C- and CD3+CD56-NKG2C+ T-cell subsets from several donors, TCR beta-chain repertoires were profiled. Seven of the eight sequenced donors were HCMV-seropositive and one was HCMV-seronegative. Sequencing of the libraries produced 2 x 150 bp reads on Illumina HiSeq 2000/2500, MiSeq or NextSeq. The study sequenced eight donors, all healthy volunteers chosen at random: three men and five women. The investigation overall reported the following: Those dominant clonotypes were again the most abundant among CD3+CD56-NKG2C+ cells in a few donors, at about 28.3-60.1%. It remained unclear whether the expanded NKG2C-expressing T cell clones were specific for HCMV antigens. In six or seven donors, the dominant CD3+CD56+NKG2C+ clonotypes ranked among the top 10 CD8+ clonotypes, making up 1.0-7.0% of CD8+ T cells.

For CDR1 and CDR2, the germline V gene lists SGHAT and FQNNGV. The CDR3 holds 16 amino acids from the cysteine to the phenylalanine. Only the protein is available. Sequencing was performed on an Illumina HiSeq 2000. 5'RACE template switching, by which a universal primer site and unique molecular identifiers were added, was used to make TCR beta cDNA libraries. cDNA synthesis was primed from the TCR beta constant segment, followed by two successive PCR amplification steps. As for the authors' bioinformatics: MIGEC was used to demultiplex reads and group the reads by UMI, and MiTCR was used to assemble and quantify clonotypes. To exclude erroneous sequences, only TCR cDNA sequences supported by at least two reads were retained. The tcR package was used for downstream repertoire analysis, and clonotypes were matched across fractions by CDR3 nucleotide sequence plus V segment. Antigen specificity was annotated against VDJdb with VDJmatch, allowing one amino acid substitution in CDR3. TCRdb reanalyzed the reads, keeping one entry per CDR3 protein sequence and omitting DNA. Here the V and J calls rest on TCRdb's processing, not on the authors' analysis. Per the sample table, the count is 400,000 or so distinct CDR3 sequences. The top ten constitute around 10% of the sample.

This sequence uses TRBV11-2 and TRBJ2-3; TCRdb gives TRBD1 as the D gene, but with no DNA this cannot be confirmed. Material: blood T cells: a sorted CD56 or NKG2C T cell subset, CD4+ or CD8+ T cells, or bulk PBMC T cells (not recorded which). This clonotype originated in a woman aged 45-60 years in good health. Donor details come from another sample of the same person, matched by shared clones. CDR3 region: CASSFLRGRNTDTQYF.